This T cell receptor beta chain was sequenced during a study of T-cell reconstitution after alpha-beta-depleted transplantation in children. Study-wide results and limits: About two months after transplant, alpha-beta T cells reportedly came from several hundred expanded graft clones.

The CDR3 has 13 residues. Germline V lookup: CDR1 DFQATT, CDR2 SNEGSKA (reference sequence). J lost 4 bases, V lost 3 bases, and 5 bases had no gene match. The authors prepared the TCRbeta library with unique molecular identifiers. One entry per CDR3 protein results from TCRdb running MiXCR on the PCR reads. The data hold 670,000 or so distinct CDR3 sequences, with around 13% observed a single time. Concerning this clonotype: Its antigen is unidentified.

The source of this sequence is a girl aged 2 to 10 with congenital amegakaryocytic thrombocytopenia, due to receive a stem cell transplant. The genes are TRBV20-1 and TRBJ2-5; the match to TRBD1 covers 7 bases. Source: PBMCs, taken before TCRalphabeta/CD19-depleted stem cell transplant. This CDR3 is CSARGRGRETQYF. The CDR3 DNA reads TGCAGTGCTAGGGGCAGGGGGAGAGAGACCCAGTACTTC.